These 14 T cell receptor beta chains originate from one sample sequenced in a study of T-cell memory formation after mild COVID-19. TCRdb re-called the 5' RACE reads through MiXCR, storing one row per CDR3 protein. Among about 430,000 distinct CDR3 sequences listed, 24% were seen once. The sequenced sample consisted of PBMCs or a T cell subset sorted from them (not recorded which). These receptors all come from an adult woman who had mild COVID-19 (a few samples of this study predate the infection). Cell type and time point are not known.

In its sample, this clonotype was seen a few times. This sequence joins TRBV12-3 or TRBV12-4 and TRBJ2-1, with TRBD1 identical over 10 bases. With V trimmed by 10 bases and J by 6 bases, 9 bases remained unmatched. This CDR3 comprises 14 residues. CDR3 in DNA: TGTGCCACCTCCCCGGGACAGGGGAGCAATGAGCAGTTCTTC. Translated: CATSPGQGSNEQFF.

This clonotype was seen only a few times. The chain couples TRBV7-8 to TRBJ2-6; the D gene is possibly TRBD1 (7 bases). This CDR3 contains 16 residues. Germline V gives CDR1 SGHVS, CDR2 FQNEAQ. Between the trimmed V and J ends, which lost 7 bases and 2 bases, there was a span of 15 bases. The CDR3 DNA follows: TGTGCCAGCACTCGGGGGACAGCGGCTGGGGCCAACGTCCTGACTTTC. Its translation: CASTRGTAAGANVLTF.

In its sample, this clonotype was seen once. This rearrangement joins TRBV9 to TRBJ1-1; D may be TRBD1 (5 bases). This CDR3 comprises 17 residues. Germline V lookup: CDR1 SGDLS, CDR2 YYNGEE. V was cut by 0 bases and J by 1 base, with 16 bases left in between. The CDR3 region is CASSVAGGYLGNTEAFF. The DNA for the CDR3 is TGTGCCAGCAGCGTAGCGGGGGGATACTTGGGGAACACTGAAGCTTTCTTT.

This clonotype was detected a few times. The chain employs TRBV6-2 or TRBV6-3 and TRBJ1-1; 9 bases agree with TRBD1. The CDR3 is 14 amino acids. Per the germline V gene, CDR1 is MNHEY and CDR2 is SVGEGT. Trimming at V came to 3 bases and at J to 7 bases, leaving 6 bases not matched to a gene. CDR3 loop: CASSYITGGGEAFF. CDR3 sequence (DNA): TGTGCCAGCAGTTATATAACAGGGGGCGGTGAAGCTTTCTTT.

The V and J genes are TRBV24-1 and TRBJ2-2; TRBD1 aligns across 9 bases. This CDR3 has 17 residues. Germline V gene data show CDR1 as KGHDR and CDR2 as SFDVKD. Trimming removed 3 bases from V and 2 bases from J; junction bases left unmatched: 6. DNA for the CDR3: TGTGCCACCAGTGATCCCGGACAGGGGATTAACACCGGGGAGCTGTTTTTT. Translation gives CATSDPGQGINTGELFF.

The rearrangement joins TRBV7-2 to TRBJ1-2; 9 bases line up with TRBD1. The CDR3 totals 20 residues. The V segment lost 5 bases and the J segment 3 bases; nucleotides outside the gene matches: 22. From germline, CDR1 is SGHTA and CDR2 FQGNSA. The CDR3 DNA is TGTGCCAGCAGCCCGAAAATAAGATCGAGAACCGGGACAGGGTACTATGGCTACACCTTC. Its translation is CASSPKIRSRTGTGYYGYTF.

The rearrangement uses TRBV19 and TRBJ1-1, with D maybe TRBD1 (6 bases). Trimming removed 2 bases at V and 5 bases at J, with 9 bases between. Germline assignment: CDR1 LNHDA and CDR2 SQIVND (reference sequence). This CDR3 region has 13 residues. The CDR3 here is CASSITQGTEAFF. DNA for the CDR3: TGTGCCAGTAGTATAACCCAGGGGACTGAAGCTTTCTTT. The whole variable domain, filled in from reference TRBV19 and TRBJ1-1, reads DGGITQSPKYLFRKEGQNVTLSCEQNLNHDAMYWYRQDPGQGLRLIYYSQIVNDFQKGDIAEGYSVSREKKESFPLTVTSAQKNPTAFYLCASSITQGTEAFFGQGTRLTVV.

The rearrangement uses TRBV12-3 or TRBV12-4 and TRBJ2-1; 7 bases match TRBD1. This CDR3 spans 17 amino acids. Germline trimming cut 5 bases from V and 4 bases from J; bases unmatched to any gene: 14. The CDR3 DNA follows: TGTGCCAGCAGTCTAAATTCCGGGACAGCAACTTACAATGAGCAGTTCTTC. Its protein product is CASSLNSGTATYNEQFF.

This clonotype has a handful of counts. The V gene is TRBV6-5, the J gene TRBJ2-7; D is possibly TRBD2 (6 bases). There are 13 residues in the CDR3. In germline, CDR1 is MNHEY, CDR2 SVGAGI. Trimming pared 0 bases from V and 7 bases from J, leaving 10 bases between. The CDR3 sequence is CASSYSGRGEQYF. CDR3 in DNA: TGTGCCAGCAGTTACTCAGGCCGGGGGGAGCAGTACTTC.

This clonotype was seen a handful of times. This chain joins TRBV6-2 or TRBV6-3 and TRBJ1-1; unclear D gene. The CDR3 loop spans 14 amino acids. Trimming removed 5 bases at V and 10 bases at J, with 20 bases between. Germline V gene lookup returns CDR1 MNHEY and CDR2 SVGEGT. The CDR3 reads CASSLTPQVAAAFF. The CDR3 DNA follows: TGTGCCAGCAGTCTCACTCCCCAGGTCGCGGCAGCTTTCTTT.

This chain connects TRBV12-3 or TRBV12-4 to TRBJ2-2, with TRBD1 identical over 7 bases. Germline trimming cut 5 bases from V and 13 bases from J; bases unmatched to any gene: 10. The CDR3 consists of 13 residues. CDR3 nucleotides: TGTGCCAGCAGTCCCGACAGGGCCGTGGGGCTGTTTTTT. It translates to CASSPDRAVGLFF.

This clonotype has just a few counts. This sequence joins TRBV27 and TRBJ2-7; 8 nucleotides line up with TRBD2. V shed 6 bases, J shed 4 bases, and the junction held 5 bases outside the gene matches. Germline CDR1 MNHEY, CDR2 SMNVEV (reference sequence). This CDR3 has 13 amino acids. The CDR3, as DNA: TGTGCCAGCAGATCCGGGGGGGAGTACGAGCAGTACTTC. Translated, it gives CASRSGGEYEQYF.

This clonotype was observed many times. The chain links TRBV13 to TRBJ1-3; D perhaps matches TRBD1 (6 bases). The CDR3 consists of 15 residues. From germline, CDR1 is PRHDT and CDR2 FYEKMQ (reference sequence). Trimming took 2 bases from V and 0 from J, leaving 8 bases between them. This chain's CDR3 is CASSLRTASGNTIYF. DNA for the CDR3: TGTGCCAGCAGCTTAAGGACAGCCTCTGGAAACACCATATATTTT.

In this sample, this clonotype turned up a few times. The chain uses TRBV12-3 or TRBV12-4 and TRBJ2-1; D gene uncertain. This CDR3 is 12 amino acids long. V lost 4 bases and J 6 bases, leaving 7 bases between the germline ends. CDR3 DNA sequence: TGTGCCAGCAGTTGGACCCTCAATGAGCAGTTCTTC. This encodes CASSWTLNEQFF.